Below, 16 T cell receptor beta chains from the same sample are listed, as sequenced in a study of T cells after yellow fever vaccination. In TCRdb, the 5' RACE reads were re-called with MiXCR into one record per CDR3 protein. The table includes some 200,000 distinct CDR3 sequences, more than 9.5% detected once. Source: CD8+ T cells sorted from PBMCs, taken 15 days after the yellow fever booster vaccination. The receptors come from a young man who received the YFV17D yellow fever vaccine.

V is TRBV3-1 and J is TRBJ1-2; 8 bases line up with TRBD1. The CDR3 extends over 15 amino acids. Germline V CDR1 and CDR2: LGHDT, YNNKEL (reference sequence). With 0 bases clipped from V and 7 bases from J, the junction kept 7 bases outside the gene matches. Written as DNA, the CDR3 is TGTGCCAGCAGCCAAGAGATTACAGGGGGTGCTGGCTACACCTTC. This translates into CASSQEITGGAGYTF.

This clonotype appeared a few times. The rearrangement joins TRBV6-2 or TRBV6-3 to TRBJ1-1; D unresolved. Germline lookup yields CDR1 MNHEY and CDR2 SVGEGT. V was shortened by 6 bases and J by 5 bases, with 10 bases between the two germline ends. This CDR3 is 12 amino acids long. The CDR3 here is CASSRTATEAFF. Written as DNA, the CDR3 is TGTGCCAGCAGCCGGACGGCGACTGAAGCTTTCTTT.

This clonotype has a handful of counts. The gene calls are TRBV6-2 or TRBV6-3 and TRBJ2-1; either TRBD1 or TRBD2 may fit D (5 bases each). Germline lookup yields CDR1 MNHEY and CDR2 SVGEGT. This CDR3 contains 15 residues. V shed 5 bases and J shed 0 bases, with 11 bases lying between them. This chain's CDR3 is CASSKAGSSYNEQFF. CDR3 nucleotide sequence: TGTGCCAGCAGTAAGGCAGGGAGCTCCTACAATGAGCAGTTCTTC.

The genes are TRBV15 and TRBJ2-3; D gene ambiguous. The CDR3 loop spans 13 amino acids. Germline V gene sequence: CDR1 LNHNV, CDR2 YYDKDF (reference sequence). The V and J ends lost 1 base and 5 bases respectively, with 7 bases between them. CDR3 loop: CATSRVHGDTQYF. DNA of the CDR3: TGTGCCACCAGCAGAGTCCACGGAGATACGCAGTATTTT.

This clonotype was counted between two and nine times. The chain has TRBV5-6 and TRBJ2-6; no clear D. CDR1 is SGHDT, CDR2 YYEEEE, per germline. This CDR3 is 17 amino acids long. With 5 bases removed from V and 2 bases from J, the gap between germline ends came to 17 bases. For the CDR3, the DNA is TGTGCCAGCAGTCCAACTCCTAACCTTGCTGGGGCCAACGTCCTGACTTTC. It specifies CASSPTPNLAGANVLTF.

This clonotype was detected many times. The chain carries TRBV5-1 and TRBJ1-3; D ambiguous. V shed 5 bases and J shed 0 bases, with 12 bases lying between them. In germline, CDR1 is SGHRS, CDR2 YFSETQ. This CDR3 spans 15 amino acids. The CDR3 reads CASSPDGSSGNTIYF. The CDR3 DNA reads TGCGCCAGCAGTCCTGACGGAAGCTCTGGAAACACCATATATTTT.

This clonotype showed up many times. V and J are TRBV3-1 and TRBJ2-1; 8 bases match TRBD2. After removal of 4 bases from V and 2 bases from J, the junction contained 1 base not matched to a gene. This CDR3 has 14 residues. Germline V gives CDR1 LGHDT, CDR2 YNNKEL (reference sequence). The CDR3 sequence: CASSPGGAYNEQFF. The DNA of the CDR3 is TGTGCCAGCAGCCCCGGGGGGGCCTACAATGAGCAGTTCTTC.

This rearrangement joins TRBV12-3 or TRBV12-4 to TRBJ2-1, with D possibly TRBD2 on 5 matching bases. Trimming pared 5 bases from V and 12 bases from J, leaving 11 bases between. The CDR3 totals 11 residues. The CDR3 DNA reads as TGTGCCAGCAGTCTAGAGGAGGTGCAGTTCTTC. It yields the protein CASSLEEVQFF.

The chain is built from TRBV4-3 and TRBJ1-1; D is ambiguous. Trimming shortened V by 0 bases and J by 0 bases, and 8 bases separated the two germline ends. The CDR3 loop spans 15 amino acids. The germline gives CDR1 LGHNA, CDR2 YSLEER. The CDR3 DNA follows: TGCGCCAGCAGCCAAGAATTGGGGATGAACACTGAAGCTTTCTTT. This codes for CASSQELGMNTEAFF.

V and J are TRBV7-9 and TRBJ1-1; D uncertain. The CDR3 length is 14 residues. The ends were cut back, 5 bases at V and 0 bases at J, with 10 bases in the middle. Per germline, CDR1 SEHNR and CDR2 FQNEAQ (reference sequence). Here the CDR3 DNA reads TGTGCCAGCAGCGCTACCCTCATGAACACTGAAGCTTTCTTT. The encoded protein is CASSATLMNTEAFF.

V is TRBV27 and J is TRBJ2-3; D is tentatively TRBD1 or TRBD2 (5 bases each). Looked up from germline, CDR1 is MNHEY and CDR2 is SMNVEV (reference sequence). The germline V and J ends were trimmed by 3 bases and 3 bases, with 13 bases remaining between them. The CDR3 has 15 amino acids. CDR3 nucleotides: TGTGCCAGCAGTTTCTCCCTCGAGGGGACAGATACGCAGTATTTT. Translated: CASSFSLEGTDTQYF.

This clonotype was detected only a few times. The chain couples TRBV4-2 to TRBJ2-5; 9 bases match TRBD2. V was clipped by 0 bases and J by 9 bases; unmatched bases: 11. CDR3 length equals 16 residues. The germline gives CDR1 LGHNA, CDR2 YNFKEQ. This chain's CDR3 is CASSQDSRGGAVAQYF. The DNA for the CDR3 is TGTGCCAGCAGCCAAGATTCGCGCGGGGGGGCCGTGGCCCAGTACTTC.

The chain recombines TRBV6-1 with TRBJ2-3, with 10 bases aligning to TRBD2. V was clipped by 1 base and J by 6 bases; unmatched bases: 10. The CDR3 has 17 residues. CDR1 and CDR2 from the germline V gene are MNHNS and SASEGT. The DNA for the CDR3 is TGTGCCAGCAGTGAAGGGTTTAGCGGGGGGCTCAAGGATACGCAGTATTTT. As protein: CASSEGFSGGLKDTQYF.

This clonotype was seen repeatedly, ten times or more. The J gene is TRBJ2-3, the V gene TRBV7-9; D remains unclear. V lost 1 base, J lost 5 bases, and 4 bases lay in between. The CDR3 has 12 residues. Germline CDR1 and CDR2: SEHNR and FQNEAQ (reference sequence). The CDR3 nucleotides read TGTGCCAGCAGCTTAGGGAGAGATACGCAGTATTTT. It encodes CASSLGRDTQYF.

This clonotype has a handful of counts. The genes are TRBV9 and TRBJ1-1; 8 positions match TRBD1. Germline loops: CDR1 SGDLS, CDR2 YYNGEE. This CDR3 is built from 15 residues. V was clipped by 2 bases and J by 0 bases; unmatched bases: 3. The CDR3 loop is CASSVRDRLNTEAFF. The CDR3 DNA sequence: TGTGCCAGCAGCGTTCGGGACAGGTTGAACACTGAAGCTTTCTTT.

The J gene is TRBJ1-1, the V gene TRBV7-9, with TRBD1 matching over 7 bases. V lost 3 bases to trimming and J lost 1 base; unmatched junction nucleotides: 5. Germline assignment: CDR1 SEHNR and CDR2 FQNEAQ (reference sequence). This CDR3 spans 15 amino acids. Written as DNA, the CDR3 is TGTGCCAGCAGCTTCATAAGGGGGCAGAACACTGAAGCTTTCTTT. Protein product: CASSFIRGQNTEAFF.